This T cell receptor beta chain was documented in a study of T cells after yellow fever vaccination. One entry per CDR3 protein results from TCRdb running MiXCR on the 5' RACE reads. The sample consists of some 110,000 distinct CDR3 sequences, about 7.8% of them appearing once. This clonotype has at least ten counts. Germline values: CDR1 SGHAT, CDR2 FQNNGV. CDR3 length: 14 amino acids. V dropped 3 bases and J dropped 6 bases, with 12 bases sitting between them. J is TRBJ1-5 and V is TRBV11-2; D is possibly TRBD1 (6 bases). Sequencing was performed on CD4+ T cells sorted from PBMCs, taken more than 40 days after the first yellow fever vaccination. This TCR came from a man younger than 35 who received the YFV17D yellow fever vaccine. The CDR3 spells CASSLRGSTQPQHF. The DNA of the CDR3 is TGTGCCAGCAGCTTGAGGGGGTCTACTCAGCCCCAGCATTTT.